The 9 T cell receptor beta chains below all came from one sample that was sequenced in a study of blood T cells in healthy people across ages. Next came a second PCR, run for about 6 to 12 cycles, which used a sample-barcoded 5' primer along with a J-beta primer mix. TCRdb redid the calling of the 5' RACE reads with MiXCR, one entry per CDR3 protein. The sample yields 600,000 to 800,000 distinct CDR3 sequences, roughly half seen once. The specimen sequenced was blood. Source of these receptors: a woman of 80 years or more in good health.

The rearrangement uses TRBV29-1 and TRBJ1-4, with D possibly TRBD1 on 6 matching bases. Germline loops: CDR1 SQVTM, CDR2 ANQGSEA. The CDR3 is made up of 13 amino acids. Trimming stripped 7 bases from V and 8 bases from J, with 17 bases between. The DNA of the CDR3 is TGCAGCGGCTCGCAGGGGATCGGGGAAAAACTGTTTTTT. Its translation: CSGSQGIGEKLFF.

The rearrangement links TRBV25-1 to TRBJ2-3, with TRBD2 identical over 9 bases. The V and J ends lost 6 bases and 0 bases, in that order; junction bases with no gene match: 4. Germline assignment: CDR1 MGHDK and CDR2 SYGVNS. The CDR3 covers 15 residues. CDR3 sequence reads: CASSGLAYSTDTQYF. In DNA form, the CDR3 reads TGTGCCAGCAGCGGACTAGCGTATAGCACAGATACGCAGTATTTT.

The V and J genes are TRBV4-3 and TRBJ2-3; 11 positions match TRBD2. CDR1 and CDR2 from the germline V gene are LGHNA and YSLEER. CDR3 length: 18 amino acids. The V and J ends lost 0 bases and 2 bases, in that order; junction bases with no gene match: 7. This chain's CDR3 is CASSQDPTSGANTDTQYF. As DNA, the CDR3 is TGCGCCAGCAGCCAAGACCCGACTAGCGGGGCCAACACAGATACGCAGTATTTT.

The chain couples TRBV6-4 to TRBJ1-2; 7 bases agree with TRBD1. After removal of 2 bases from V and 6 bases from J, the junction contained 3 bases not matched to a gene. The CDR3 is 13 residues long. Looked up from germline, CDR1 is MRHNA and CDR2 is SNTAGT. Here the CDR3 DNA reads TGTGCCAGCAGTGACAGACAGGGAAATGGCTACACCTTC. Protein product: CASSDRQGNGYTF.

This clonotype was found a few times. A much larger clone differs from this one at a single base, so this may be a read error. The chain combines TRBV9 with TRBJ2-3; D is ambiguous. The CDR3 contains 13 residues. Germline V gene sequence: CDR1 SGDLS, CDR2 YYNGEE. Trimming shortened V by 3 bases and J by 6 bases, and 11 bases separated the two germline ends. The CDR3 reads CASSAQGWDTQYF. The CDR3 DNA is TGTGCCAGCAGCGCACAAGGTTGGGATACGCAGTATTTT. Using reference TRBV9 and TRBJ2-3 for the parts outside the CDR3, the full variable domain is DSGVTQTPKHLITATGQRVTLRCSPRSGDLSVYWYQQSLDQGLQFLIQYYNGEERAKGNILERFSAQQFPDLHSELNLSSLELGDSALYFCASSAQGWDTQYFGPGTRLTVL.

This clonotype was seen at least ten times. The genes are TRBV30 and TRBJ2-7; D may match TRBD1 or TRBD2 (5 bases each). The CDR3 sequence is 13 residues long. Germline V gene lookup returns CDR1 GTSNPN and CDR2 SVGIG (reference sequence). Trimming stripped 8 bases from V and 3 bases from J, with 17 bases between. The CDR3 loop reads CALGVEGLYEQYF. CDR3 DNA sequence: TGTGCCCTTGGGGTCGAGGGGCTCTACGAGCAGTACTTC.

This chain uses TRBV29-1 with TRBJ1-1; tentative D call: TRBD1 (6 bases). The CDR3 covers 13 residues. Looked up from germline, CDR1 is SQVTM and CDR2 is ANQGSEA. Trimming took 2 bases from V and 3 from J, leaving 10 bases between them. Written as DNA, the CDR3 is TGCAGCGTTGAATGGGGGGCGTACACTGAAGCTTTCTTT. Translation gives CSVEWGAYTEAFF.

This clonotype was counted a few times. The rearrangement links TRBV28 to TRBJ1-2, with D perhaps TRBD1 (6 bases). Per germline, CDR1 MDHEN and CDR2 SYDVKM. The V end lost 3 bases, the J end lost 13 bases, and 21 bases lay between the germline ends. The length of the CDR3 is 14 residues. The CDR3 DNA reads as TGTGCCAGCAGTTTTTCATGGGGGGCATCAGTTCCCACCTTC. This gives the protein CASSFSWGASVPTF.

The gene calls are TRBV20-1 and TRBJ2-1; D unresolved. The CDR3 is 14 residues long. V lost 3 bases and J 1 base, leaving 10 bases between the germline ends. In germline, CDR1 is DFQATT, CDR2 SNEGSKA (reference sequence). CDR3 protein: CSASVDISYNEQFF. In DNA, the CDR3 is TGCAGTGCTAGCGTAGACATATCCTACAATGAGCAGTTCTTC.